The 6 T cell receptor beta chains reported below all come from one sample, sequenced in a study of T cell changes during pregnancy in multiple sclerosis. Sequenced by immunoSEQ multiplex PCR; TCRdb stores in-frame clones only, minus some. Here the sample spans roughly 79,000 clones, around 93% being singletons. Here the sequenced sample was peripheral blood, taken in the second trimester of pregnancy. The receptors here all came from a female donor in good health, enrolled as a control in a pregnancy study.

A few counts support this clone. This rearrangement joins TRBV25-1 to TRBJ1-6; D perhaps matches TRBD1 (5 bases). V was pared by 4 bases and J by 5 bases, with 6 bases between. The CDR3 is 13 residues long. CDR1 is MGHDK, CDR2 SYGVNS, per germline. The CDR3 nucleotides are TGTGCCAGCAGTGCAGGGAATAATTCACCCCTCCACTTT. Its protein product is CASSAGNNSPLHF. Complete variable domain (other parts from reference TRBV25-1 and TRBJ1-6): EADIYQTPRYLVIGTGKKITLECSQTMGHDKMYWYQQDPGMELHLIHYSYGVNSTEKGDLSSESTVSRIRTEHFPLTLESARPSHTSQYLCASSAGNNSPLHFGNGTRLTVT.

This sequence joins TRBV7-3 and TRBJ2-7; D might be TRBD2 (6 bases). CDR3 length equals 13 residues. Trimming cost V 5 bases and J 6 bases, with 14 bases left between them. Looked up from germline, CDR1 is SGHTA and CDR2 is FQGTGA. The CDR3 loop reads CASSRDSQGEQYF. CDR3 nucleotides: TGTGCCAGCAGCCGGGACTCCCAGGGCGAGCAGTACTTC. The entire variable domain, with the rest obtained from reference TRBV7-3 and TRBJ2-7, is as follows: GAGVSQTPSNKVTEKGKYVELRCDPISGHTALYWYRQSLGQGPEFLIYFQGTGAADDSGLPNDRFFAVRPEGSVSTLKIQRTERGDSAVYLCASSRDSQGEQYFGPGTRLTVT.

The chain links TRBV23-1 to TRBJ2-1; tentatively, D is TRBD1 (6 bases). TRBV23-1 belongs to the ORF category, with a function that is uncertain. This CDR3 is 17 amino acids long. The ends were cut back, 4 bases at V and 0 bases at J, with 16 bases in the middle. The CDR3 DNA sequence: TGCGCCAGCAGTCTCAATCGTCAGGGGCCCTCCTACAATGAGCAGTTCTTC. Protein: CASSLNRQGPSYNEQFF.

The chain links TRBV4-2 to TRBJ2-1, with 9 bases aligning to TRBD2. This CDR3 is built from 16 residues. V lost 1 base to trimming and J lost 0 bases; unmatched junction nucleotides: 1. The germline V gene encodes CDR1 LGHNA and CDR2 YNFKEQ. The CDR3 nucleotides read TGTGCCAGCAGCCAAGGTAGCGGGGGCTCCTACAATGAGCAGTTCTTC. This sequence encodes CASSQGSGGSYNEQFF.

The sample holds one count of this clone. The DNA of the CDR3 is TGTGCCAGCAGCATAGCCGGGACAGGAGCCGATGAAGCTTTCTTT. It yields the protein CASSIAGTGADEAFF. The V call is TRBV5-8, the J call TRBJ1-1; the match to TRBD1 covers 8 bases. V lost 4 bases and J lost 7; bases outside the gene matches: 12. The CDR3 extends over 15 amino acids. CDR1 is SGHTS and CDR2 is YDEGEE in the germline V gene.

The chain employs TRBV30 and TRBJ1-2, with TRBD1 as a possible D gene (5 bases). V was cut by 3 bases and J by 4 bases, with 15 bases left in between. Germline assignment: CDR1 GTSNPN and CDR2 SVGIG (reference sequence). The CDR3 is made up of 14 amino acids. The CDR3 region has the DNA TGTGCCTGGAGCCTCGGCCAGGGCGGCTATGGCTACACCTTC. Translated, it gives CAWSLGQGGYGYTF.